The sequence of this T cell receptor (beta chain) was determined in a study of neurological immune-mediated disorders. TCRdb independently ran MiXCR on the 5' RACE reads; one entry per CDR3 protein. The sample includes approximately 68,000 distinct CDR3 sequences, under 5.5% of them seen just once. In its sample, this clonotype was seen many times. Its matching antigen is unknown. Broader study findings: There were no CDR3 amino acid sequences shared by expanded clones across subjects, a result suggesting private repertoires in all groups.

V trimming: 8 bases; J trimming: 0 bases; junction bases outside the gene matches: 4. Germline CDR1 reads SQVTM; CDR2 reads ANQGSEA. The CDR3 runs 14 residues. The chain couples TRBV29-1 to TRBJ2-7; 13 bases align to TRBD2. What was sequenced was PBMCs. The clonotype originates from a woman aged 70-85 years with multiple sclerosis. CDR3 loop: CSFTSGGGSYEQYF. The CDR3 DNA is TGCAGCTTTACTAGCGGGGGGGGCTCCTACGAGCAGTACTTC.